The source of this T cell receptor (beta chain) is a study of cytomegalovirus exposure and HLA in healthy donors (TCRdb year 2017). Notes on the research overall: In an earlier analysis of some 610 of the donors, 276 Gb of sequence data and 120 million or so unique TCR beta sequences from about 180 million T cells were reported. An early release covering 550 to 700 HLA-typed donors comprised around 300 gigabases of sequencing data and tens of millions of unique TCR sequences. Among the roughly 400 genotyped donors, 75% to 90% belonged to the genetic ancestry cluster associated with self-reported Caucasian donors. The study was designed to test whether signatures of past pathogen exposure could be identified by cataloging public T cell receptors. The study used immunosequencing to profile the T cell repertoires of around 600 subjects and linked those repertoires to cytomegalovirus serostatus. Along with the approximately 670-subject first cohort, a separate validation cohort of over a hundred different subjects was used. The study combined high-throughput TCR immunosequencing, statistical association of individual TCRs with disease status, and machine learning to predict cytomegalovirus infection status. A later analysis re-examined previously published TCR beta repertoires from 610 or so donors and added high-resolution HLA genotyping to investigate patterns of TCR occurrence. The later analysis used no new phenotypic data to find candidate immune exposures, relying instead on TCR beta sequences and their occurrence across donors. An earlier analysis of around 540 of the donors applied high-throughput TCR beta sequencing to assess whether each TCR beta V gene segment acted as functional or pseudogenic. Donor age, sex, ethnicity and CMV serostatus were collected together with the repertoire data. A later genetic analysis used genome-wide SNP genotypes for about 65% of the 666 donors, treating that subset as a discovery cohort. Every repertoire in the discovery cohort had been generated on one and the same sequencing platform. HLA typing included class I and class II loci at four-digit resolution. Typing coverage differed by locus: A, B, C, DRB1 and DQB1 were typed in about 629-630 donors, DQA1 in 522, DPA1 in roughly 590, and DPB1 in approximately 450. About five DR-DQ haplotypes were handled as single units for association and clustering because linkage in the cohort was strong. Across approximately 420 genotyped donors of the cohort, an average of roughly 250,000 unique TCR beta nucleotide sequences per donor were sequenced, and approximately 19% of those sequences were non-productive. General study outcomes and caveats: In a later analysis, several top co-occurrence clusters were reported to appear linked to parvovirus B19, influenza, CMV and Epstein-Barr virus. According to the authors, the approach could potentially be generalized to other disease states and immunological phenotypes. Linkage disequilibrium might explain the correlated functional status among segregating V segments, but an unknown experimental factor could not be excluded. A later analysis found that TCR association rates varied across HLA loci, with DRB1 alleles showing the most associated TCRs and HLA-C alleles the fewest. Because counts were too low, some 16 rarely observed V segments, including chromosome 9 orphons, were excluded from the earlier analysis of some 540 of the donors. Specific HLA alleles were associated with 15,000 to 20,000 TCR beta sequences at a false discovery rate of 0.05 in a later analysis. Immune exposure information for the cohort was limited to CMV serostatus. Some IMGT-functional V segments, including TRBV6-2 and TRBV6-3, could not be distinguished by the 87-base-pair reads and were therefore excluded. An association between a missense DCLRE1C variant and V-gene and J-gene trimming of TCR beta chains was found in a later genetic analysis and replicated in an independent cohort. Roughly uniform sequencing depth across donors was assumed in presence/absence analyses, although this assumption may not hold. Across donors, most TCR sequences were observed very rarely, whereas some public TCRs were present in many individuals. A further reported finding was that TCR beta sequences accurately predicted the HLA-A and HLA-B alleles for most subjects in the first cohort. Compared with the roughly 700-donor mean, donors in an Asian-associated ancestry cluster had fewer N-insertions in productive TCRs, according to a later genetic analysis. Most CMV-associated TCR beta chains appeared to be HLA-restricted in a later analysis, and the HLA associations seemed to be driven largely by CMV exposure. The classifier was reported to diagnose cytomegalovirus status with high specificity and sensitivity in both the original cohort and the validation cohort. Assigning TCR associations to individual alleles was difficult when HLA alleles, especially DR and DQ, strongly co-occurred. In this cohort, only TCR beta chains were sequenced, and detectable features were limited by the absence of alpha or paired-chain data. In vitro tests confirmed that a few of the cytomegalovirus-associated TCR beta chains recognize cytomegalovirus antigens. Because HLA typing was unavailable for some donors at each locus, only the typed subset was used in association tests. Broadly in line with IMGT annotations, most TCR beta V segments showed up in productive rearrangements about 90% or about 30% of the time in an earlier analysis of roughly 590 of the donors. A group of highly shared sequence variants was considered likely to be a technical artifact of the sequencing pipeline. A later analysis found that HLA-associated TCR beta chains were more clonally expanded and had lower generation probabilities than equally common non-associated chains. The study listed 164 TCR beta chains as associated with cytomegalovirus.

The cohort consisted of some 670 healthy bone marrow donors. At the time of sampling, all cohort members were nominally healthy, though unrecorded immune exposures were likely present. The donor was CMV seropositive and was included in the group of approximately 310 seropositive cohort members. A peripheral blood sample was provided by each donor, and peripheral blood mononuclear cells were used for TCR beta sequencing. The Qiagen DNeasy Blood Extraction Kit was used to extract genomic DNA from the blood cell samples. This clone was counted between two and nine times. Its antigen target is currently unknown. Base-call qualities are not available, and no considerably larger clone is one nucleotide away. The V and J ends are trimmed by 6 bases and 2 bases, leaving 11 bases between them. The CDR3 spans 14 residues, from the cysteine through the phenylalanine. Only CDR3 DNA is held: 42 bases, read in frame from base 1. CDR1 SQVTM and CDR2 ANQGSEA were looked up in the germline V gene.

The protocol used for the library was the immunoSEQ multiplex PCR assay. The multiplex PCR relied on a mix of 60 forward primers for TCR Vbeta segments and 13 reverse primers for TCR Jbeta segments. A multiplex PCR assay on genomic DNA amplified the CDR3 region of rearranged TCR beta genes. Amplified TCR beta libraries were sequenced as 87-base-pair reads on the Illumina HiSeq System. As for the authors' bioinformatics: A later analysis tallied around 80 million unique TCR beta chains across the 666 repertoires, and around 12 million of those chains were shared by two or more donors. Raw reads were error-corrected and collapsed into unique sequences with a nearest-neighbor algorithm that merged closely related sequences to remove PCR and sequencing errors. CDR3 sequences were aligned to IMGT reference sequences to assign V, D and J gene segments. Each retained sequence needed at least a six-nucleotide match to both a V gene segment and a J gene segment. A rearrangement counted as productive if the CDR3 had no stop codons and remained in frame with V and J, and every other rearrangement counted as non-productive. CDR3 was defined according to IMGT convention as the region running from the second conserved V-encoded cysteine to the conserved J-encoded phenylalanine. Sequences without an unambiguous match to a single V gene segment were excluded from the earlier analysis of a few hundred of the donors. In an earlier analysis of almost 600 of the donors, a V segment was called functional when productive rearrangements were above 56.7%, and segregating when the standard deviation between donors exceeded 5%. To diagnose cytomegalovirus status from the catalog of TCR beta chain sequences, a statistical classification framework was built. In a later analysis, V and J genes were assigned by comparing TCR nucleotide sequences against IMGT/GENE-DB human TR gene sequences. Using the TCRdist pipeline, a later analysis assigned CDR3 sequences along with most-parsimonious VDJ recombination scenarios. A later analysis defined each TCR beta chain by its CDR3 amino acid sequence plus V-gene family, and excluded reads lacking a unique V-gene family. As a way to deal with suspected cross-contamination and a sequencing artifact, a later analysis dropped 500 to 700 nucleotide sequences that were highly shared and had low generation probability. In a later analysis, a clonal expansion index was calculated for each public chain from normalized within-repertoire ranks of inferred template counts. A later analysis computed generation probabilities with a VDJ recombination model fitted to out-of-frame rearrangements, and checked the results against IGoR. Hypergeometric tests were used in a later analysis to score TCR-TCR, TCR-HLA and TCR-CMV co-occurrence, with a repertoire-size bias correction applied to the TCR pairs. False discovery rates were estimated in a later analysis by permuting HLA or CMV assignments 20 times. In a later analysis, co-occurring TCRs were grouped using DBSCAN, with TCRdist sequence similarity added in when clustering inside HLA-allele-positive subsets. Repertoires with fewer than 30,000 or more than 120,000 public chains were left out of co-occurrence clustering, as were about 5 repertoires with anomalous nucleotide sharing. In TCRdb, the immuneACCESS table is reduced to in-frame sequences with V and J assigned. These tables do not hold every clone; where another copy was compared, an unresolved V gene accounts for under half, and the others remain unexplained. That table supplies the V and J calls and clone size; D and trimming were determined from the DNA. For this sample there are about 120,000 clones; about 68% appear just once. Roughly 8.6% of the sample comes from the top ten.

The V and J genes are TRBV29-1 and TRBJ2-6; the D gene is not confidently resolved. Source material: PBMCs. The clonotype was recovered from a woman between 40 and 50 years old in good health and CMV-seropositive. The base sequence is TGCAGCGTCCTCCTGGCGGCTGGGGCCAACGTCCTGACTTTC. This encodes CSVLLAAGANVLTF.